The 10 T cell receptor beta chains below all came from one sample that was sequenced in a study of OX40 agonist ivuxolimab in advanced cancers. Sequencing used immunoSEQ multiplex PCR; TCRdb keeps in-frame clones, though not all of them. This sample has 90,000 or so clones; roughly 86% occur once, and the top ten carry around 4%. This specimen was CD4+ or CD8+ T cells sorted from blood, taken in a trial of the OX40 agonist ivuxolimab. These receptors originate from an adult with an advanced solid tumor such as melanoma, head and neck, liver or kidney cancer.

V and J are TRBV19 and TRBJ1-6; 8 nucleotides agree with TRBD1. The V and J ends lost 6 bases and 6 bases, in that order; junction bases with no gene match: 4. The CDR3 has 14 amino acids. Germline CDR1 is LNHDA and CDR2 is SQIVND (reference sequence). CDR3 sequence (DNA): TGTGCCAGTAGCGGACAGGGCTTTAATTCACCCCTCCACTTT. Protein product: CASSGQGFNSPLHF.

The CDR3 here is CSVMTGTSNQPQHF. Written as DNA, the CDR3 is TGCAGCGTAATGACAGGGACTAGCAATCAGCCCCAGCATTTT. The rearrangement links TRBV29-1 to TRBJ1-5; 7 bases map to TRBD1. The J segment lost 0 bases and the V segment lost 6 bases, leaving 5 bases of the junction unmatched. CDR1 is SQVTM and CDR2 is ANQGSEA in the germline V gene. The CDR3 extends over 14 amino acids.

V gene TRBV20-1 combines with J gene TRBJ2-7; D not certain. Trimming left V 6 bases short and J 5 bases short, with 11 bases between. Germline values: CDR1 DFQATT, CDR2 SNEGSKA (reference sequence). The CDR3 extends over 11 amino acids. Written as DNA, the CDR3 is TGCAGTGCCGTAACTAACAACGAGCAGTACGTC. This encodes CSAVTNNEQYV.

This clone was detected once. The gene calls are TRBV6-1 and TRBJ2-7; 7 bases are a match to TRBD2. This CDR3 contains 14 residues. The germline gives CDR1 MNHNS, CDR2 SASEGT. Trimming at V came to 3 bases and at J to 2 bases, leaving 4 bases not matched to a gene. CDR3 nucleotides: TGTGCCAGCAGTGATCAGCGGGGCGCCTACGAGCAGTACTTC. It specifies CASSDQRGAYEQYF.

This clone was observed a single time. CDR3 coding DNA: TGTGCCAGCACCGAGATTACGGTCAAGGGCTACAATGAGCAGTTCTTC. Protein: CASTEITVKGYNEQFF. This chain connects TRBV27 to TRBJ2-1; D is uncertain. The CDR3 runs 16 residues. Trimming shortened V by 7 bases and J by 3 bases, and 19 bases separated the two germline ends. Germline V gene lookup returns CDR1 MNHEY and CDR2 SMNVEV (reference sequence).

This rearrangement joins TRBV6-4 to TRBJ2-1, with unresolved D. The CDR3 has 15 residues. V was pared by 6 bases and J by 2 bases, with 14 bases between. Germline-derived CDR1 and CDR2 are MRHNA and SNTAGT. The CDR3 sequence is CASSFGRAAYNEQFF. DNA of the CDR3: TGTGCCAGCAGCTTCGGTCGGGCCGCCTACAATGAGCAGTTCTTC.

The CDR3 DNA reads as TGTGCCAGCAGCTTAGCGTCGGTAGGACCCCAGCATTTT. Residues: CASSLASVGPQHF. The chain employs TRBV7-2 and TRBJ1-5; D unresolved. Germline V CDR1 and CDR2: SGHTA, FQGNSA. The V gene lost 0 bases and the J gene lost 10 bases, with 10 bases spanning the gap. The CDR3 totals 13 residues.

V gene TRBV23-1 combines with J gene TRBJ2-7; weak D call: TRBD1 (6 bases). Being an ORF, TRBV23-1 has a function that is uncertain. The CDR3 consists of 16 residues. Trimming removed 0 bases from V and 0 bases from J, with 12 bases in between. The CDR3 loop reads CASSQSSRGPSYEQYF. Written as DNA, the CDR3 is TGCGCCAGCAGTCAATCGAGCAGGGGACCCTCCTACGAGCAGTACTTC.

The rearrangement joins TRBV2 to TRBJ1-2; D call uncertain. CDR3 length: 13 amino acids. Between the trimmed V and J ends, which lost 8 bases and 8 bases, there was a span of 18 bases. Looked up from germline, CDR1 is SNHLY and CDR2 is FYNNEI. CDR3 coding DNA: TGTGCCAGCCGAATTCCAGATTCAGGAGGCTACACCTTC. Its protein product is CASRIPDSGGYTF.

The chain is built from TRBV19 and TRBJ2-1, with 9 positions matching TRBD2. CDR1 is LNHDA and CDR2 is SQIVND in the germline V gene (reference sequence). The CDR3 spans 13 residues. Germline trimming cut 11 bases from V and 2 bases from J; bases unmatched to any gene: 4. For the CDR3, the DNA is TGTGCCGTCCTAGCGGGACCCTACAATGAGCAGTTCTTC. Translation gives CAVLAGPYNEQFF.